This entry concerns a single T cell receptor beta chain. The CDR3 is 14 residues long. V shed 4 bases and J shed 7 bases, with 14 bases lying between them. Germline V gene lookup returns CDR1 MNHEY and CDR2 SMNVEV (reference sequence). Treatment in this sample: preoperative locoregional IRX-2 cytokine immunotherapy. These data belong to a study of preoperative IRX-2 immunotherapy in early breast cancer. Only in-frame clones appear in the TCRdb table, and some are missing; sequencing was by immunoSEQ multiplex PCR. This table has 2,500 to 3,500 clones, around 74% appearing once. The receptor was isolated from a human donor with breast cancer. Sequencing used tumor tissue, obtained before IRX-2 immunotherapy. V and J are TRBV27 and TRBJ2-1; TRBD1 might be the D (6 bases). CDR3 in amino acids: CASSSGDGWNEQFF. In DNA, the CDR3 is TGTGCCAGCAGTTCAGGGGATGGATGGAATGAGCAGTTCTTC.